Shown below are 19 T cell receptor beta chains from a single sample sequenced in a study of cytomegalovirus exposure and HLA in healthy donors. This PCR relied on a set of 60 Vbeta primers and 13 Jbeta primers. Generated by immunoSEQ multiplex PCR, the TCRdb table keeps only in-frame clones and is missing some. The sample contains about 160,000 clones, around 85% of which appear only once. Material for sequencing was PBMCs. The receptors stem from a boy between 2 and 15 years old in good health and CMV-seronegative.

In this sample, this clone turned up a few times. This rearrangement joins TRBV27 to TRBJ2-2, with TRBD1 identical over 7 bases. Per the germline V gene, CDR1 is MNHEY and CDR2 is SMNVEV (reference sequence). The CDR3 is 16 residues long. After removal of 0 bases from V and 5 bases from J, the junction contained 6 bases not matched to a gene. The CDR3 sequence is CASSLSLGGRTGELFF. The CDR3 DNA reads TGTGCCAGCAGTTTATCGCTAGGGGGCAGGACCGGGGAGCTGTTTTTT.

This chain links TRBV18 with TRBJ2-3, with 13 bases lining up with TRBD2. Germline CDR1 KGHSH, CDR2 LQKENI. V lost 3 bases to trimming and J lost 5 bases; unmatched junction nucleotides: 5. The CDR3 has 16 residues. The CDR3 nucleotides are TGTGCCAGCTCACCTAAGGGACTAGCGGGACAAGATACGCAGTATTTT. Its translation: CASSPKGLAGQDTQYF.

In its sample, this clone was seen a few times. The chain links TRBV5-4 to TRBJ1-2, with a tentative D call TRBD1 (5 bases). V was pared by 0 bases and J by 7 bases, with 13 bases between. Per the germline V gene, CDR1 is SGHNT and CDR2 is YYREEE (reference sequence). The CDR3 totals 14 residues. The CDR3 DNA reads TGTGCCAGCAGCTTGGCGGGGGGTGGCGGTGGCTACACCTTC. This gives the protein CASSLAGGGGGYTF. Looking up the rest from reference TRBV5-4 and TRBJ1-2 gives the full variable domain: ETGVTQSPTHLIKTRGQQVTLRCSSQSGHNTVSWYQQALGQGPQFIFQYYREEENGRGNFPPRFSGLQFPNYSSELNVNALELDDSALYLCASSLAGGGGGYTFGSGTRLTVV.

The rearrangement uses TRBV5-5 and TRBJ2-2; 11 nucleotides match TRBD1. The CDR3 contains 15 residues. CDR1 SGHKS and CDR2 YYEKEE come from the germline V gene (reference sequence). The V gene end was trimmed by 3 bases and the J gene end by 6 bases; junction bases not matched to a gene: 4. CDR3: CASSSDRGRPGELFF. The CDR3 bases are TGTGCCAGCAGCTCGGACAGGGGGCGCCCCGGGGAGCTGTTTTTT.

This sequence joins TRBV5-5 and TRBJ2-3; 7 nucleotides align to TRBD1. The junction had 19 bases not matched to a gene; V was cut back by 6 bases and J by 6 bases. Germline V gene data show CDR1 as SGHKS and CDR2 as YYEKEE (reference sequence). The CDR3 runs 17 residues. CDR3 in amino acids: CASTAIIPTGARDTQYF. The CDR3, as DNA: TGTGCCAGCACCGCGATCATCCCTACAGGGGCACGCGATACGCAGTATTTT.

The J gene is TRBJ2-7, the V gene TRBV30, with 7 nucleotides matching TRBD1. The CDR3 is made up of 14 amino acids. J gave up 1 base and V 3 bases, and 6 bases lay outside the gene matches. Per the germline V gene, CDR1 is GTSNPN and CDR2 is SVGIG (reference sequence). The CDR3 bases are TGTGCCTGGAGCCCGCGGACAGGATCCTACGAGCAGTACTTC. Its protein is CAWSPRTGSYEQYF.

The rearrangement joins TRBV11-3 to TRBJ2-3; perhaps TRBD1 as D (5 bases). The CDR3 is made up of 15 amino acids. Germline CDR1 SGHNT, CDR2 YENEEA. V lost 2 bases, J lost 2 bases, and 11 bases lay in between. CDR3 sequence (DNA): TGTGCCAGCAGCTTAACCTGGGGCCCCACAGATACGCAGTATTTT. It is translated as CASSLTWGPTDTQYF.

The chain couples TRBV19 to TRBJ2-2; 8 positions match TRBD2. CDR3 length equals 15 residues. V lost 9 bases, J lost 1 base, and 7 bases stayed unmatched. The germline gives CDR1 LNHDA, CDR2 SQIVND (reference sequence). The CDR3 DNA sequence: TGTGCCAGCAAACTAGCGGCAAGGAACACCGGGGAGCTGTTTTTT. Its translation is CASKLAARNTGELFF.

This clone showed up just once. The rearrangement links TRBV7-6 to TRBJ1-3, with D unresolved. Germline CDR1 and CDR2: SGHVS and FNYEAQ. The CDR3 runs to 16 residues. The V and J ends lost 0 bases and 0 bases respectively, with 9 bases between them. In nucleotides, the CDR3 is TGTGCCAGCAGCTTAGCAGTAGGGAGCTCTGGAAACACCATATATTTT. This translates into CASSLAVGSSGNTIYF.

This rearrangement joins TRBV29-1 to TRBJ1-1; TRBD1 might be the D (6 bases). V was pared by 1 base and J by 8 bases, with 11 bases between. The germline gives CDR1 SQVTM, CDR2 ANQGSEA. The CDR3 contains 12 residues. CDR3 sequence reads: CSVEAYTGEAFF. CDR3 nucleotide sequence: TGCAGCGTTGAAGCTTACACAGGGGAAGCTTTCTTT.

The rearrangement links TRBV2 to TRBJ1-4; 7 positions match TRBD1. Germline CDR1 and CDR2: SNHLY and FYNNEI. V was clipped by 6 bases and J by 4 bases; unmatched bases: 11. The CDR3 length is 16 residues. CDR3 amino acids: CASRPRSGTVNEKLFF. The CDR3 coding sequence is TGTGCCAGCAGACCCCGCTCCGGGACAGTTAATGAAAAACTGTTTTTT.

This chain connects TRBV15 to TRBJ1-4; possible D gene TRBD1, 6 bases. Trimming cost V 0 bases and J 4 bases, with 12 bases left between them. This CDR3 is built from 16 residues. Germline V gives CDR1 LNHNV, CDR2 YYDKDF (reference sequence). The CDR3 sequence: CATSRDRGQLNEKLFF. CDR3 nucleotides: TGTGCCACCAGCAGAGATCGAGGACAGCTTAATGAAAAACTGTTTTTT.

This chain links TRBV7-9 with TRBJ2-7; 9 nucleotides match TRBD2. This CDR3 is 15 amino acids long. Per the germline V gene, CDR1 is SEHNR and CDR2 is FQNEAQ (reference sequence). The junction had 9 bases not matched to a gene; V was cut back by 4 bases and J by 5 bases. In DNA, the CDR3 is TGTGCCAGCAGCTCAACCCGGACTAGCGTAAACGAGCAGTACTTC. This translates into CASSSTRTSVNEQYF. The variable domain in full, with the rest retrieved from reference TRBV7-9 and TRBJ2-7, is DTGVSQNPRHKITKRGQNVTFRCDPISEHNRLYWYRQTLGQGPEFLTYFQNEAQLEKSRLLSDRFSAERPKGSFSTLEIQRTEQGDSAMYLCASSSTRTSVNEQYFGPGTRLTVT.

This sequence joins TRBV6-1 and TRBJ2-1; 8 bases line up with TRBD2. The CDR3 covers 13 residues. After removal of 11 bases from V and 9 bases from J, the junction contained 12 bases not matched to a gene. Germline CDR1 is MNHNS and CDR2 is SASEGT. As DNA, the CDR3 is TGTGCCGGATCCCGGGGGGGGCCCAGTGAGCAGTTCTTC. Its protein is CAGSRGGPSEQFF.

The chain carries TRBV28 and TRBJ2-7, with D possibly matching TRBD1 (7 bases). Germline CDR1 MDHEN, CDR2 SYDVKM. V lost 3 bases, J lost 5 bases, and 14 bases lay in between. The CDR3 consists of 14 residues. The CDR3 DNA follows: TGTGCCAGCAGTTTCGGTCGGAGGGGGCACGAGCAGTACGTC. As protein: CASSFGRRGHEQYV.

The V call is TRBV9, the J call TRBJ2-1; perhaps TRBD1 as D (6 bases). V was trimmed by 4 bases and J by 10 bases, leaving 15 bases between them. The germline V gene has CDR1 SGDLS and CDR2 YYNGEE. CDR3 size: 13 residues. The CDR3 DNA sequence: TGTGCCAGCAGCCCTTACAGGGTTAGGGAGCAGTTCTTC. This sequence encodes CASSPYRVREQFF.

This chain uses TRBV27 with TRBJ1-1; tentatively, D is TRBD1 (6 bases). CDR3 size: 15 residues. V lost 3 bases and J 1 base, leaving 12 bases between the germline ends. Germline V gene sequence: CDR1 MNHEY, CDR2 SMNVEV (reference sequence). CDR3 amino acids: CASSFQGRANTEAFF. DNA of the CDR3: TGTGCCAGCAGTTTTCAGGGGAGGGCGAACACTGAAGCTTTCTTT.

The chain recombines TRBV6-5 with TRBJ2-4; TRBD2 matches 8 bases. CDR3 length: 16 residues. The V segment lost 4 bases and the J segment 0 bases; nucleotides outside the gene matches: 5. CDR1 and CDR2 from the germline V gene are MNHEY and SVGAGI. Written as DNA, the CDR3 is TGTGCCAGCAGTTCCGGACTAGCCTTAGCCAAAAACATTCAGTACTTC. Translated: CASSSGLALAKNIQYF.

As DNA, the CDR3 is TGTGCCACCAGCAGAGATATTGCGGGAGGGGCATACAATGAGCAGTTCTTC. Its translation: CATSRDIAGGAYNEQFF. The V call is TRBV15, the J call TRBJ2-1; 9 bases are shared with TRBD2. Germline CDR1 reads LNHNV; CDR2 reads YYDKDF (reference sequence). With V trimmed by 0 bases and J by 4 bases, 7 bases remained unmatched. The CDR3 runs to 17 residues. Filled out from reference TRBV15 and TRBJ2-1, the complete variable domain reads DAMVIQNPRYQVTQFGKPVTLSCSQTLNHNVMYWYQQKSSQAPKLLFHYYDKDFNNEADTPDNFQSRRPNTSFCFLDIRSPGLGDTAMYLCATSRDIAGGAYNEQFFGPGTRLTVL.